This TCR beta chain was observed in a study of T cells after yellow fever vaccination. Study-wide results and limits: Though weaker, the secondary response peaked faster, on day 5 versus 15. Of the clonotypes, a small share occurred in both CD4 and CD8 compartments. A large majority of primary-vaccination clones showed up again after the booster (around 96% CD4, approximately 90% CD8).

There are 13 residues in the CDR3. Germline V gene lookup returns CDR1 DFQATT and CDR2 SNEGSKA (reference sequence). Trimming took 6 bases from V and 0 from J, leaving 12 bases between them. Template switching by 5'RACE produced TCR cDNA, adding a universal primer site and UMIs. TCRdb analysed the 5' RACE reads with MiXCR anew, one entry per CDR3 protein. The sample carries tens of thousands of distinct CDR3 sequences, 4% to 4.5% recorded once. This clonotype has only one observation. Its antigen is as yet unknown. This may come from a read error, since a much larger clone is one base off. This sequence joins TRBV20-1 and TRBJ2-7; D not resolved. This receptor was taken from a man aged 30 to 45 who received the YFV17D yellow fever vaccine. Sequenced here: CD8+ T cells sorted from PBMCs, sampled 5 days after the yellow fever booster vaccination. CDR3 in amino acids: CSAMPSSSYEQYF. CDR3 sequence (DNA): TGCAGTGCAATGCCCTCCAGCTCCTACGAGCAGTACTTC.